The 14 T cell receptor beta chains below come from one sample, sequenced in a study of T-cell memory formation after mild COVID-19. Via MiXCR, TCRdb re-called the 5' RACE reads, giving one row per CDR3 protein. The profile shows roughly 180,000 distinct CDR3 sequences, under 14% of them singletons. Sequenced input: PBMCs or a T cell subset sorted from them (not recorded which). Receptors originate from a young man who had mild COVID-19 (a few samples of this study predate the infection). Cell type and time point are not known.

V gene TRBV11-3 combines with J gene TRBJ2-7; D is perhaps TRBD1 or TRBD2 (6 bases each). Germline V gene data show CDR1 as SGHNT and CDR2 as YENEEA. Trimming took off 8 bases at V and 7 bases at J, with 18 bases between the two ends. There are 13 residues in the CDR3. CDR3 region: CASSSGGEEEQYV. The CDR3 region has the DNA TGTGCCAGCTCCTCCGGGGGCGAGGAAGAGCAGTACGTC.

This clonotype was seen a few times. This chain connects TRBV5-1 to TRBJ1-2, with D uncertain. The CDR3 is 12 amino acids. V lost 2 bases and J 7 bases, leaving 9 bases between the germline ends. Germline V lookup: CDR1 SGHRS, CDR2 YFSETQ. The chain's CDR3 is CASSFGAGGYTF. In DNA, the CDR3 is TGCGCCAGCAGCTTTGGCGCGGGTGGCTACACCTTC.

CDR3 in DNA: TGTGCCAGCAGTTGGACAGGGCTGTCCTACAATGAGCAGTTCTTC. Amino acid sequence: CASSWTGLSYNEQFF. V gene TRBV7-2 combines with J gene TRBJ2-1; 8 bases map to TRBD1. Germline lookup yields CDR1 SGHTA and CDR2 FQGNSA. The V and J ends lost 6 bases and 1 base, in that order; junction bases with no gene match: 5. The CDR3 is 15 amino acids.

This clonotype was recorded a few times. The V and J genes are TRBV6-5 and TRBJ2-1; 10 nucleotides match TRBD1. V lost 6 bases and J lost 6; bases outside the gene matches: 8. The CDR3 is 15 amino acids. CDR1 is MNHEY and CDR2 is SVGAGI in the germline V gene. CDR3 DNA sequence: TGTGCCAGCAGCGGCGGGACAGGGGTCCGCAATGAGCAGTTCTTC. Translating gives CASSGGTGVRNEQFF.

This clonotype was seen many times. The chain combines TRBV12-3 or TRBV12-4 with TRBJ2-3; 12 positions match TRBD2. The junction had 1 base not matched to a gene; V was cut back by 1 base and J by 5 bases. The CDR3 totals 15 residues. The CDR3 here is CASSLELAGGDTQYF. DNA of the CDR3: TGTGCCAGCAGTTTAGAACTAGCGGGGGGAGATACGCAGTATTTT.

This clonotype was seen many times. V gene TRBV11-2 combines with J gene TRBJ1-1; D is unresolved. V dropped 2 bases and J dropped 2 bases, with 6 bases sitting between them. Germline CDR1 is SGHAT and CDR2 is FQNNGV. This CDR3 comprises 13 residues. The CDR3 coding sequence is TGTGCCAGCAGCTTACTTGGCAACACTGAAGCTTTCTTT. As protein: CASSLLGNTEAFF.

J is TRBJ2-1 and V is TRBV4-3; D uncertain. Germline CDR1 and CDR2: LGHNA and YSLEER. The ends were cut back, 0 bases at V and 0 bases at J, with 9 bases in the middle. The CDR3 extends over 16 amino acids. Here the CDR3 DNA reads TGCGCCAGCAGCCAAGATCCATTCAGCTCCTACAATGAGCAGTTCTTC. It codes for CASSQDPFSSYNEQFF.

For this clonotype: An end of the junction differs from the germline gene, which may be a read error. CDR3 coding DNA: TGTGCTAGCAGCTTAGTTAGTTCAGATACGCAGTATTTT. It specifies CASSLVSSDTQYF. V gene TRBV7-7 combines with J gene TRBJ2-3; D unresolved. CDR3 size: 13 residues. CDR1 SSHAT and CDR2 FNYEAQ come from the germline V gene (reference sequence).

This chain uses TRBV7-3 with TRBJ2-1; 14 nucleotides match TRBD2. The trim removed 5 bases at V and 9 bases at J, leaving 6 bases unmatched. In germline, CDR1 is SGHTA, CDR2 FQGTGA. This CDR3 is built from 15 residues. CDR3 nucleotide sequence: TGTGCCAGCAGCATGACTAGCGGGGGGGCTGGTGAGCAGTTCTTC. It yields the protein CASSMTSGGAGEQFF.

In its sample, this clonotype was seen a few times. The chain carries TRBV7-9 and TRBJ1-1; D unclear. In germline, CDR1 is SEHNR, CDR2 FQNEAQ (reference sequence). This CDR3 is built from 15 residues. The V end lost 1 base, the J end lost 1 base, and 10 bases lay between the germline ends. CDR3: CASSLVLQKNTEAFF. Here the CDR3 DNA reads TGTGCCAGCAGCTTAGTACTACAGAAGAACACTGAAGCTTTCTTT.

This clonotype was seen only a few times. The CDR3: CASTSGTGDEAFF. The CDR3, as DNA: TGCGCCAGCACCTCCGGGACAGGGGATGAAGCTTTCTTT. This sequence joins TRBV5-1 and TRBJ1-1; 10 positions match TRBD1. The V gene's germline CDR1 is SGHRS and CDR2 YFSETQ. This CDR3 has 13 amino acids. Trimming at V came to 6 bases and at J to 7 bases, leaving 6 bases not matched to a gene.

This clonotype was detected many times. The chain joins TRBV7-6 to TRBJ1-6; 8 positions agree with TRBD1. The V gene end was trimmed by 3 bases and the J gene end by 9 bases; junction bases not matched to a gene: 4. The CDR3 consists of 14 residues. Per the germline V gene, CDR1 is SGHVS and CDR2 is FNYEAQ. CDR3 in amino acids: CASSLQGAGSPLHF. CDR3 DNA: TGTGCCAGCAGCTTGCAGGGGGCCGGTTCACCCCTCCACTTT.

The rearrangement links TRBV20-1 to TRBJ1-5; D is possibly TRBD1 (5 bases). Trimming shortened V by 3 bases and J by 1 base, and 13 bases separated the two germline ends. Germline V CDR1 and CDR2: DFQATT, SNEGSKA (reference sequence). The CDR3 consists of 15 residues. The chain's CDR3 is CSASEGQGSNQPQHF. The DNA of the CDR3 is TGCAGTGCTAGTGAAGGTCAGGGAAGCAATCAGCCCCAGCATTTT.

The chain employs TRBV5-1 and TRBJ1-2; D gene uncertain. Germline lookup yields CDR1 SGHRS and CDR2 YFSETQ. There are 14 residues in the CDR3. The ends were cut back, 0 bases at V and 1 base at J, with 7 bases in the middle. This CDR3 reads CASSLESYNYGYTF. The CDR3 nucleotides read TGCGCCAGCAGCTTGGAGTCCTATAACTATGGCTACACCTTC.